A selection of T cell receptor beta chains follows, all from one sample in a study of blood T cells in healthy people across ages. MiXCR was run by TCRdb on the 5' RACE reads, yielding one entry per CDR3 protein. The sample shows over 600,000 distinct CDR3 sequences, under 25% of them seen only once. Sample: blood. Every receptor here comes from a man aged 65 to 85 in good health. Each CDR3 is given with its conserved first and last residue. The D gene is left open where the match is weak. Expanded clones get a size class; other rows say once, few or many, or leave the size out.

clone_size cdr3_length d_call j_call v_call cdr3_nt cdr3_aa
NA 13 NA TRBJ1-5 TRBV15 TGTGCCACCAGCAAGGACAGTAATCAGCCCCAGCATTTT CATSKDSNQPQHF
many 15 TRBD2 TRBJ2-5 TRBV15 TGTGCCACCAGCACTAGCGGGAGAGGGAGAGAGACCCAGTACTTC CATSTSGRGRETQYF
few 16 NA TRBJ2-1 TRBV4-2 TGTGCCAGCAGCGAAAGGACGGCCGGGGCTAACAATGAGCAGTTCTTC CASSERTAGANNEQFF
NA 13 TRBD1 TRBJ1-2 TRBV20-1 TGCAGTGCTAGCTTCGGGACAGCCGTTGACCCTTACTTC CSASFGTAVDPYF
NA 13 NA TRBJ2-7 TRBV5-1 TGCGCCAGCAGCTTAATGGGATCCTACGAGCAGTACTTC CASSLMGSYEQYF
NA 14 NA TRBJ1-1 TRBV6-1 TGTGCCAGCAGTTGGGTTCGATCGGGCACTGAAGCTTTCTTT CASSWVRSGTEAFF
NA 15 NA TRBJ1-1 TRBV5-1 TGCGCCAGCAGCTTGTCCGGGATAATGAACACTGAAGCTTTCTTT CASSLSGIMNTEAFF
few 11 NA TRBJ2-5 TRBV2 TGTGCCAGCGGCCTCCCAGAGACCCAGTACTTC CASGLPETQYF
many 15 TRBD1 TRBJ1-1 TRBV7-9 TGTGCCAGCAGCAAAGGGACAGAAGTTTGGACTGAAGCTTTCTTT CASSKGTEVWTEAFF
few 14 NA TRBJ1-1 TRBV4-1 TGCGCCAGCAGCCAAGGGTTGGAGAACACTGAAGCTTTCTTT CASSQGLENTEAFF